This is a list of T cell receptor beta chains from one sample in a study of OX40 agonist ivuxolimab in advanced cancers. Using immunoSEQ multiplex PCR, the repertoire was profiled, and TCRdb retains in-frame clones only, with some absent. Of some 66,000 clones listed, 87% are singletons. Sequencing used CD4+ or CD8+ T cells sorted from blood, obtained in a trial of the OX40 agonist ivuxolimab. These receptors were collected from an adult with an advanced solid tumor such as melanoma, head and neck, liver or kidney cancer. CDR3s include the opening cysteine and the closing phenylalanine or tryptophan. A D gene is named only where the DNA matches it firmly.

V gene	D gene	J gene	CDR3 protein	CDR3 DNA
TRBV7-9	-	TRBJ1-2	CASSLRGYTF	TGTGCCAGCAGCTTAAGAGGCTACACCTTC
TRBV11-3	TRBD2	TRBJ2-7	CASSLGVGRDEQYF	TGTGCCAGCAGCTTAGGGGTAGGGAGGGACGAGCAGTACTTC
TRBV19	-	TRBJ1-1	CASTSGGSNTEAFF	-
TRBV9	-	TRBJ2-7	CASSPYGRDRYEQYF	TGTGCCAGCAGCCCATATGGACGGGACCGCTACGAGCAGTACTTC
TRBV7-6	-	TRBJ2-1	CASSLADKIFYNEQFF	TGTGCCAGCAGCTTAGCAGACAAGATATTTTACAATGAGCAGTTCTTC
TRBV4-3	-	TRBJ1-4	CASSQDRQLGEKLFF	TGCGCCAGCAGCCAAGATCGGCAGTTAGGGGAAAAACTGTTTTTT
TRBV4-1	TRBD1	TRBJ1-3	CASSLSQGTGAGNTIYF	TGCGCCAGCAGCCTCTCCCAAGGGACAGGGGCTGGAAACACCATATATTTT
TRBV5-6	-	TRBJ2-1	CASSALGGIGNEQFF	TGTGCCAGCAGCGCCCTGGGGGGAATAGGGAATGAGCAGTTCTTC
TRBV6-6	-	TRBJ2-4	CASRSPHEGGDIQYF	TGTGCCAGCAGGAGCCCCCATGAGGGGGGGGACATTCAGTACTTC
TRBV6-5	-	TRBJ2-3	CASSSQLTDTQYF	TGTGCCAGCAGTTCCCAATTAACAGATACGCAGTATTTT
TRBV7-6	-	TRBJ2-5	CASSLSEWETQYF	TGTGCCAGCAGCTTATCTGAGTGGGAGACCCAGTACTTC
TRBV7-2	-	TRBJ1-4	CASSLRRDGEKLFF	TGTGCCAGCAGCCTCAGAAGGGACGGCGAAAAACTGTTTTTT
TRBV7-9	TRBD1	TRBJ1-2	CASSLTTGQGAF	TGTGCCAGCAGCCTAACGACCGGACAGGGGGCCTTC
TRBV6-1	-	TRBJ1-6	CASRSEGSYNSPLHF	TGTGCCAGCAGAAGCGAGGGCTCCTATAATTCACCCCTCCACTTT
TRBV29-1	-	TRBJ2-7	CSAGGQKYEQYF	TGCAGCGCGGGAGGACAGAAGTACGAGCAGTACTTC
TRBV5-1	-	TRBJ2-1	CASSFRVSGNEQFF	TGCGCCAGCAGCTTCAGGGTGTCGGGCAATGAGCAGTTCTTC
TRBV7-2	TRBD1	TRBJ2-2	CASSPWTGNTGELFF	TGTGCCAGCAGCCCCTGGACAGGGAACACCGGGGAGCTGTTTTTT